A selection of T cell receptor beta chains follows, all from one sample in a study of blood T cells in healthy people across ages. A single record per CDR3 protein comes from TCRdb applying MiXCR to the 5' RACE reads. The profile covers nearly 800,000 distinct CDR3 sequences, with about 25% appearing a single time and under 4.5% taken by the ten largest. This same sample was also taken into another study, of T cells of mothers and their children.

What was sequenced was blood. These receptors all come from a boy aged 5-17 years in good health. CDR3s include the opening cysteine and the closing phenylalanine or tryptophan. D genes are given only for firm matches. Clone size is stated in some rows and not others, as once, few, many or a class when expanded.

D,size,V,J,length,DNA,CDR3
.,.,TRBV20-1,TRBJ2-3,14,TGCAGTGCTAGAGATCCGGGGGGCGCGAATACGCGGTATTTT,CSARDPGGANTRYF
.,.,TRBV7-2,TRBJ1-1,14,TGTGGCAGCAGTCACCTCCAAGGAAACACTGAAGCTTTCTTT,CGSSHLQGNTEAFF
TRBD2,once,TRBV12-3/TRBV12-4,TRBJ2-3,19,TGTGCCAGCAGGCGCAGGGTCCCACTAGCGGGAGGTGGCACAGATACGCAGTATTTT,CASRRRVPLAGGGTDTQYF
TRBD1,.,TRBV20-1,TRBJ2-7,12,TGCAGTGCTGGACGACAGGGCCACGAGCAGTACTTC,CSAGRQGHEQYF
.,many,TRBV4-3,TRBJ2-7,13,TGCGCCAGCAGCCAAGATGGTGGCTACGAGCAGTACTTC,CASSQDGGYEQYF
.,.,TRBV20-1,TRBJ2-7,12,TGCAGTGCTGGCTCCCGCGCCTACGAGCAGTACTTC,CSAGSRAYEQYF
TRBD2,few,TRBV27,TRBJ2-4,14,TGTGCCAGCAGCACTAGCGGGGGTTATGGCATTCAGTACTTC,CASSTSGGYGIQYF
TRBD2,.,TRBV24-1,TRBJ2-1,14,TGTGCCACCAGTGATTGGACTAGCCCCAATGAGCAGTTCTTC,CATSDWTSPNEQFF
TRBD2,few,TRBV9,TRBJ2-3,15,TGTGCCAGCAGCCCGTGGGGGGGGGTTGGAGATACGCAGTATTTT,CASSPWGGVGDTQYF
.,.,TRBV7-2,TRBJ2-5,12,TGTGCCAGCAGCCTCCCTCAAGGGACCCAGTACTTC,CASSLPQGTQYF
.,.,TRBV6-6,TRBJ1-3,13,TGTGCCAGCAGTCCGGGCTCCGTAAACACCATATATTTT,CASSPGSVNTIYF
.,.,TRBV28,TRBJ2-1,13,TGTGCCAGCTTTCACCCCGCGAAGGATGAGCAGTTCTTC,CASFHPAKDEQFF
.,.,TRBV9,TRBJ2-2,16,TGTGCCAGCAGCGTAGAAGGGAGGAGCAACACCGGGGAGCTGTTTTTT,CASSVEGRSNTGELFF
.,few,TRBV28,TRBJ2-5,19,TGTGCCAGCAGCCTTCGGGGCTACAGGACCAAAAAGGGGCAAGAGACCCAGTACTTC,CASSLRGYRTKKGQETQYF
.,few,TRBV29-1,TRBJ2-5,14,TGCAGCGTCCTCGGCGGAGGGGGCCAAGAGACCCAGTACTTC,CSVLGGGGQETQYF
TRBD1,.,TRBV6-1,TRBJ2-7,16,TGTGCCAGCAGCCCGATAAGGAGGACAGGGGTGTACGAGCAGTACTTC,CASSPIRRTGVYEQYF
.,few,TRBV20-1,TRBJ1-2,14,TGCAGTGCTGCCGGGACCGGGACCGGCTATGGCTACACCTTC,CSAAGTGTGYGYTF
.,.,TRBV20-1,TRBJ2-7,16,TGCAGTGCTGCCCCATCCAGTGCCTATCCTAGATACGAGCAGTACTTC,CSAAPSSAYPRYEQYF
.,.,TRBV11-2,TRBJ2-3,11,TGTGCCAGCAGCTATGCCTATACGCAGTATTTT,CASSYAYTQYF
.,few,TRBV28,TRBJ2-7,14,TGTGCCAGCAGTTTGGGGGGCCGCATCTACGAGCAGTACTTC,CASSLGGRIYEQYF
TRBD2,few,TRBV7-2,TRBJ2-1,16,TGTGCCAGCAGCTTAGCGCGGGGAGGGTCCTACAATGAGCAGTTCTTC,CASSLARGGSYNEQFF
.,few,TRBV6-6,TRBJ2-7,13,TGTGCCAGCAAAGGGACGGCTACCTACGAGCAGTACTTC,CASKGTATYEQYF
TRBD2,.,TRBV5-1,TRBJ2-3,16,TGCGCCAGCAGCTTCGGTGGCGGGAGGTCGACAGATACGCAGTATTTT,CASSFGGGRSTDTQYF
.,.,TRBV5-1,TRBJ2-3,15,TGCGCCAGCGCGCAGGGCGACGCTATGGGGGATACGCAGTATTTT,CASAQGDAMGDTQYF
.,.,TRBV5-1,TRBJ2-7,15,TGCGCCAGCTTGCCTACAGGGCATAAGACCTACGAGCAGTACTTC,CASLPTGHKTYEQYF
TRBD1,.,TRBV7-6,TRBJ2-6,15,TGTGCCAGCAGCAGAGACAGGGCTGGGGCCAACGTCCTGACTTTC,CASSRDRAGANVLTF
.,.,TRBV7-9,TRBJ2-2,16,TGTGCCAGCAGCTTATTCCAGGGGGGCAACACCGGGGAGCTGTTTTTT,CASSLFQGGNTGELFF
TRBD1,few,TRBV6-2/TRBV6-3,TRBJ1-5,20,TGTGCCAGCAGTTACCCAACCGGGACAGAATCGTCCCGAGGAAACCAGCCCCAGCATTTT,CASSYPTGTESSRGNQPQHF
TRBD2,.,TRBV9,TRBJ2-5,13,TGTGCCAGCACCTCCGGACTAGCGGAGACCCAGTACTTC,CASTSGLAETQYF
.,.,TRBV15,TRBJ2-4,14,TGTGCCACCAGCAGAGATTTCGCCGAAAACATTCAGTACTTC,CATSRDFAENIQYF
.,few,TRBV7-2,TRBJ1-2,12,TGTGCCAGCACCCCGGGGAGGGGGGGCTACACCTTC,CASTPGRGGYTF
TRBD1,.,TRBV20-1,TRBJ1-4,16,TGCAGTGCTAGCCCAGCAGGGGGCGCTTTTAATGAAAAACTGTTTTTT,CSASPAGGAFNEKLFF
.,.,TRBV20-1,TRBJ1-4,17,TGCAGTGCTAGAGATTCCGGTTCTCAGGGGCGGAATGAAAAACTGTTTTTT,CSARDSGSQGRNEKLFF
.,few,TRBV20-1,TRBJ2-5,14,TGCAGTGCTAGAGATTCGGCGGCGCAAGAGACCCAGTACTTC,CSARDSAAQETQYF
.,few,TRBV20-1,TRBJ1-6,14,TGCAGTGCTAGAGAGGCAGGGAATAATTCACCCCTCCACTTT,CSAREAGNNSPLHF
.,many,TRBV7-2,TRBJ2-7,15,TGTGCCAGCAGCTCCACCGGGACGGGAGCCTACGAGCAGTACTTC,CASSSTGTGAYEQYF
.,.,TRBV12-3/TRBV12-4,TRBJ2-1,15,TGTGCCAGCCTTCCTCAGGAACGCTCCTACAATGAGCAGTTCTTC,CASLPQERSYNEQFF
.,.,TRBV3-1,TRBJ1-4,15,TGTGCCAGCAGCCCCCTCGGGTATAAGGATGAAAAACTGTTTTTT,CASSPLGYKDEKLFF
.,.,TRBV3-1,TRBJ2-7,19,TGTGCCAGCAGCCAAGAACATACTTTTTATAGGGCTCCTGACTACGAGCAGTACTTC,CASSQEHTFYRAPDYEQYF
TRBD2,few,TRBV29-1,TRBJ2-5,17,TGCAGCCTGTGGACAGGAGGACCGGGACTAGCTCTACAGACCCAGTACTTC,CSLWTGGPGLALQTQYF
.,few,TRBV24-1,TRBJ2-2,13,TGTGCCACCGGGGGGCGTATCACCGGGGAGCTGTTTTTT,CATGGRITGELFF
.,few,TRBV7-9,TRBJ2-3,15,TGTGCCAGCAGCTCCCGACTAGAAAGCACAGGTACGCAGTATTTT,CASSSRLESTGTQYF
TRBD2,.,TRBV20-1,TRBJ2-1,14,TGCAGTGCTCCGCGGACTAGCGGCGAGAATGAGCAGTTCTTC,CSAPRTSGENEQFF
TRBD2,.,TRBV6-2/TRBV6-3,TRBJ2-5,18,TGTGCCAGCAGTTACTCTCAAACGGGGACTAGCGGGGGAGAGACCCAGTACTTC,CASSYSQTGTSGGETQYF
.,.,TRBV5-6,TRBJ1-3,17,TGTGCCAGCTTTCCGCGGGGCGGGGGAATCTCTGGAAACACCATATATTTT,CASFPRGGGISGNTIYF
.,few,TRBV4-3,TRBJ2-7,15,TGCGCCAGCAGCCAAGATCGGGAGCCCACCTACGAGCAGTACTTC,CASSQDREPTYEQYF
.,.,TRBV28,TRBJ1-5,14,TGTGCCAGCAGAACTTTTGGCGGCAATCAGCCCCAGCATTTT,CASRTFGGNQPQHF
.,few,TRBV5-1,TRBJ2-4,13,TGCGCCAGCAGCTTATTAGCCGCGGGATTGGTGGACTTC,CASSLLAAGLVDF
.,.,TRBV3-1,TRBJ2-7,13,TGTGCCAGCAGCCAACGGTCCAACTACGAGCAGTACTTC,CASSQRSNYEQYF
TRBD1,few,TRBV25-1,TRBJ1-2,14,TGTGCCAGCAGTGAATCGCCACAGGGGGCTAGCTACACCTTC,CASSESPQGASYTF